In its sample, the clone carrying this TCR beta chain was seen a few times. These data come from a study of blood T cell repertoires in COVID-19. Study at large: The United States, Italy and Spain were the sources of the acute and convalescent COVID-19 samples. PBMCs, B-cell-depleted T cells, or T cells provided the cDNA or gDNA that made up the material.

The CDR3 extends over 16 amino acids. Between the trimmed V and J ends, which lost 5 bases and 0 bases, there was a span of 11 bases. CDR1 SGHAT and CDR2 FQNNGV come from the germline V gene. Methods used by the authors: Amplification with reference gene primers provided the estimates of nucleated cell counts. Some clones are missing from TCRdb's copy, which holds only in-frame ones; the method was immunoSEQ multiplex PCR. V and J calls and clone size come straight from that table; D and trimming were deduced from the DNA. Among approximately 85,000 clones listed, about nine tenths were seen once. This chain links TRBV11-2 with TRBJ1-6; D unresolved. The source of this sequence is a man in his forties or fifties with acute or convalescent COVID-19. Sequencing was carried out using peripheral blood. CDR3 loop: CASSLSPSSYNSPLHF. The DNA of the CDR3 is TGTGCCAGCAGCCTCTCCCCGAGCTCCTATAATTCACCCCTCCACTTT.